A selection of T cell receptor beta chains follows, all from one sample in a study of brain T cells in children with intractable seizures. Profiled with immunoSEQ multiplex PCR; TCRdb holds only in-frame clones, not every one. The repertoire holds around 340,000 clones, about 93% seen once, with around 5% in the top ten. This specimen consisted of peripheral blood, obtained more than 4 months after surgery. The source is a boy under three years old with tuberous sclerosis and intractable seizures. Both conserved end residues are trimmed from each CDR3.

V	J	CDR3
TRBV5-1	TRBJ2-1	ASSLEGSSYNEQF
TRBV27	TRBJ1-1	ASSYLRQGSGANTEAF
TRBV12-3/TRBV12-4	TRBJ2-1	ASSPPGDEQF
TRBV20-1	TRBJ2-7	SARKAYEQY
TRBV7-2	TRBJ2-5	ASSTQTSYQETQY
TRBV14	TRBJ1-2	ASSQKGLGYGYT
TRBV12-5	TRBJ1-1	ASGLVPTGSQNTEAF
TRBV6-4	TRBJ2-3	ASSDSTSTDTQY
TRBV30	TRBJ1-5	ARWGGQPQH
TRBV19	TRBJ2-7	ASTGGSEQY
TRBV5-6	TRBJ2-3	ASSLNGHGATDTQY
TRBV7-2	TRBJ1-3	ASSLPRTDGNTIY
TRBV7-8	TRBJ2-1	ASSLEGLAGSKQF
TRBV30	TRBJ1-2	AWTPDRGGYGYT
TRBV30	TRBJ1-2	AWMFRDHGYT
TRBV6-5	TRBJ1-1	ASSYGGYGEAF
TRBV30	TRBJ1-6	AWSVLGSSSYNSPLH
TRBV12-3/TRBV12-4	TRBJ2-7	ASKRDDAYEQY
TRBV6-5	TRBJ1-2	ATLRANYGYT
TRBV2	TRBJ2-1	ASSSGFRSYNEQF